The present entry profiles one T cell receptor beta chain with its context. The antigen is undetermined. These data originate in a study of T cell responses to AZD1222 COVID-19 vaccine. Study results and caveats: Repertoire samples came only from after the peak T cell response.

Assay used: immunoSEQ multiplex PCR; TCRdb lists only in-frame clones, some missing. This sample has some 120,000 clones, with 75% to 90% found just once. Per germline, CDR1 LGHDT and CDR2 YNNKEL (reference sequence). Trimming pared 4 bases from V and 7 bases from J, leaving 14 bases between. CDR3 length: 15 amino acids. This sequence originates from an adult in good health. This sequence joins TRBV3-1 (or the pseudogene TRBV3-2) and TRBJ1-6; no firm D call. The sequences come from peripheral blood, collected on day 0 of AZD1222 vaccination. CDR3 bases: TGTGCCAGCAGCCTCCGGACCTCGGCGAATTCACCCCTCCACTTT. It codes for CASSLRTSANSPLHF.